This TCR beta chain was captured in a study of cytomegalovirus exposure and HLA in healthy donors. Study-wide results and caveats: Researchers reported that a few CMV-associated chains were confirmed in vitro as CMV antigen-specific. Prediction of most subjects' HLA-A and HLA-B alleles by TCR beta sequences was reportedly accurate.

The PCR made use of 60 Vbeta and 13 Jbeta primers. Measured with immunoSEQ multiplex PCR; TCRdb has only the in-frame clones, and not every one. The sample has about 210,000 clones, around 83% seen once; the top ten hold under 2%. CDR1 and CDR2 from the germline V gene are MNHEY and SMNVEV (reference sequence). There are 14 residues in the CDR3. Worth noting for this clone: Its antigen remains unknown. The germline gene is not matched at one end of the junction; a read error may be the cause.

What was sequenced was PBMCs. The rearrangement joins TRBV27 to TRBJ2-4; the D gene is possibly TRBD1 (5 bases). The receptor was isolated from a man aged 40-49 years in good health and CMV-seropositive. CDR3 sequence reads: CASSPTGAANSQYF. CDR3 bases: TGTGCCAGCAGCCCAACAGGAGCAGCAAACAGTCAGTACTTC.